A selection of T cell receptor beta chains follows, all from one sample in a study of T cell repertoires in cytomegalovirus infection. MiXCR, applied by TCRdb to the reads, yields one record per CDR3 protein. The data contain 90,000 to 120,000 distinct CDR3 sequences, more than 20% of them singletons. Specimen: CD8+ T cells from PBMCs. The receptors shown here come from a human donor in good health (CMV status not recorded). Some clones in this sample may be carry-over from other donors' samples. CDR3s include the opening cysteine and the closing phenylalanine or tryptophan. Fields, in order: clone size, J gene, D gene, V gene, CDR3 protein, CDR3 DNA. A D gene is named only where the DNA matches it firmly. Clone size, where shown, is once, few, many, or a class for clones that have expanded.

many	TRBJ2-7	TRBD1	TRBV7-2	CASSLRDRVSYEQYF	TGTGCCAGCAGCCTCCGGGACAGGGTCTCCTACGAGCAGTACTTC
few	TRBJ2-3	TRBD1	TRBV29-1	CSVDRGGADTQYF	TGCAGCGTAGACAGGGGGGGGGCAGATACGCAGTATTTT
-	TRBJ2-3	-	TRBV19	CASSTDSDTQYF	TGTGCCAGTAGTACTGATTCGGATACGCAGTATTTT
-	TRBJ2-7	-	TRBV6-5	CASSYSTIGRGLLEQYF	TGTGCCAGCAGTTACTCCACCATAGGTCGGGGATTACTCGAGCAGTACTTC
many	TRBJ1-1	TRBD1	TRBV10-3	CAIRSGDSVNTEAFF	TGTGCCATCAGATCGGGGGACAGTGTGAACACTGAAGCTTTCTTT
few	TRBJ2-3	TRBD1	TRBV7-9	CASSLLQGAEDTQYF	TGTGCCAGCAGCTTACTACAGGGGGCGGAAGATACGCAGTATTTT
-	TRBJ2-2	TRBD1	TRBV7-2	CATLGTGGDTGELFF	TGTGCCACCTTGGGGACAGGGGGGGACACCGGGGAGCTGTTTTTT
-	TRBJ2-7	-	TRBV4-2	CASSPRDASYEQYF	TGTGCCAGCAGCCCACGGGACGCTAGCTACGAGCAGTACTTC
once	TRBJ1-1	-	TRBV2	CATIRAEAFF	TGTGCCACAATACGAGCTGAAGCTTTCTTT
-	TRBJ2-3	TRBD1	TRBV6-4	CASSRGQENTDTQYF	TGTGCCAGCAGCCGCGGACAGGAGAACACAGATACGCAGTATTTT
many	TRBJ2-7	-	TRBV7-8	CASSSGPSLGEQYF	TGTGCCAGCAGCTCCGGACCCAGCCTGGGGGAGCAGTACTTC
few	TRBJ2-1	-	TRBV12-3/TRBV12-4	CASSLGTPNNEQFF	TGTGCCAGCAGTCTCGGGACTCCCAACAATGAGCAGTTCTTC
-	TRBJ2-7	-	TRBV6-6	CASSYQDSSYEQYF	TGTGCCAGCAGTTACCAAGACAGCTCCTACGAGCAGTACTTC
few	TRBJ2-3	-	TRBV7-2	CASGGTTDTQYF	TGTGCCAGCGGCGGGACCACAGATACGCAGTATTTT
-	TRBJ2-5	-	TRBV7-6	CASSIPQGGGETQYF	TGTGCCAGCAGCATCCCCCAGGGGGGAGGCGAGACCCAGTACTTC
few	TRBJ2-1	TRBD1	TRBV19	CATHRPGQGEYEQFF	TGTGCCACCCATCGACCGGGACAGGGGGAGTATGAGCAGTTCTTC
-	TRBJ1-2	TRBD1	TRBV20-1	CSARVPDRGVDGYTF	TGCAGTGCTAGAGTCCCGGACAGGGGAGTTGATGGCTACACCTTC
-	TRBJ2-3	TRBD2	TRBV10-3	CAISGGLAGGPGSGTDTQYF	TGTGCCATCAGTGGGGGACTAGCGGGAGGGCCCGGGTCTGGCACAGATACGCAGTATTTT
-	TRBJ2-7	-	TRBV7-9	CASSLAPATYEQYF	TGTGCCAGCAGCTTAGCTCCCGCAACCTACGAGCAGTACTTC
-	TRBJ2-3	-	TRBV27	CASSSARELTDTQYF	TGTGCCAGCAGTTCCGCCAGGGAACTCACAGATACGCAGTATTTT
few	TRBJ2-7	-	TRBV12-3/TRBV12-4	CASTNGFFEQYF	TGTGCCAGCACCAACGGCTTCTTCGAGCAGTACTTC
-	TRBJ1-5	TRBD1	TRBV12-3/TRBV12-4	CTSRTGRNQPQHF	TGTACCAGCAGGACAGGGCGCAATCAGCCCCAGCATTTT
-	TRBJ2-1	TRBD1	TRBV6-2/TRBV6-3	CASSYSGQVGEQFF	TGTGCCAGCAGTTATTCCGGACAGGTGGGTGAGCAGTTCTTC
-	TRBJ1-2	-	TRBV7-9	CASSSDGGPSGYTF	TGTGCCAGCAGCTCCGACGGGGGCCCCTCTGGCTACACCTTC
many	TRBJ2-7	-	TRBV27	CASSLFTGTYEQYF	TGTGCCAGCAGTTTATTTACGGGTACCTACGAGCAGTACTTC